The following is a TCR beta chain sequence with its context. Its antigen is unknown. Scientists ran DNA taken from cultured CD4+ T cells through the Oncomine TCR Beta short-read assay for sequencing. TCRdb reanalysed the PCR reads using MiXCR and keeps one entry per CDR3 protein. The sample has about 25,000 distinct CDR3 sequences; around 28% are singletons. This record comes from a study of vaccination and CD4 T cells after COVID-19. On the study more broadly: Participants, all vaccine recipients, received two doses of either BNT162b2 or mRNA-1273. Blood was drawn a median roughly 68 days post second dose, range 14 to 241. Overlapping spike pools from SARS-CoV-2 and HCoV-NL63, HCoV-OC43 and HCoV-229E served as culture stimuli.

This CDR3 spans 12 amino acids. The germline V gene encodes CDR1 SNHLY and CDR2 FYNNEI. Trimming removed 4 bases at V and 8 bases at J, with 10 bases between. Time point in this sample: late sampling 161 to 241 days after vaccination in a few convalescent patients. Treatment meaning: roughly ten-day PBMC culture with coronavirus spike peptide pools or control peptides (ViraFEST assay). TCR sequencing followed the expansion of antigen-specific T cells with peptide pools in ViraFEST. The source is a human donor who had recovered from COVID-19. The sequences come from CD4+ T cells from blood, cultured in vitro, collected about 7 months after SARS-CoV-2 vaccination. The rearrangement joins TRBV2 to TRBJ2-3; D is unresolved. The CDR3 protein is CASSVQAATQYF. Here the CDR3 DNA reads TGTGCCAGCAGTGTCCAGGCAGCTACGCAGTATTTT.